What follows are 7 T cell receptor beta chains derived from one specimen sequenced in a study of shared clonotypes between healthy human individuals. TCRdb's copy holds only in-frame clones and misses some; the assay was immunoSEQ multiplex PCR. Among some 350,000 clones listed, roughly 70% were seen once. Sequenced input: memory CD4+ T cells sorted from blood. This sample's subset: CD45RA-negative fraction. The origin of the receptors is a man aged 25-45 years in good health.

V gene TRBV6-1 combines with J gene TRBJ2-1; 12 bases map to TRBD2. V was pared by 4 bases and J by 1 base, with 2 bases of the junction left unmatched. The germline V gene has CDR1 MNHNS and CDR2 SASEGT. The CDR3 runs to 16 residues. The CDR3 reads CASSVTSGGSYNEQFF. CDR3 nucleotide sequence: TGTGCCAGCAGTGTGACTAGCGGGGGATCCTACAATGAGCAGTTCTTC.

The CDR3 sequence is CASSDILAGSSYEQYF. Here the CDR3 DNA reads TGTGCCAGCAGTGATATTCTAGCGGGGAGCTCCTACGAGCAGTACTTC. The J gene is TRBJ2-7, the V gene TRBV6-1, with 9 bases fitting TRBD2. Looked up from germline, CDR1 is MNHNS and CDR2 is SASEGT. V lost 3 bases and J lost 0; bases outside the gene matches: 6. The length of the CDR3 is 16 residues.

This rearrangement joins TRBV27 to TRBJ2-3; maybe TRBD2 (5 bases). CDR1 and CDR2 from the germline V gene are MNHEY and SMNVEV (reference sequence). The CDR3 covers 13 residues. Trimming removed 8 bases from V and 2 bases from J, with 11 bases in between. Written as DNA, the CDR3 is TGTGCCAGCTCTAGGAGGTACACAGATACGCAGTATTTT. It specifies CASSRRYTDTQYF.

This clone occurred a few times. This chain joins TRBV4-1 and TRBJ1-1; D may be TRBD1 (6 bases). In germline, CDR1 is MGHRA, CDR2 YSYEKL. This CDR3 has 15 residues. V shed 3 bases and J shed 8 bases, with 19 bases lying between them. CDR3 region: CASSQLLNRESEAFF. The CDR3 DNA reads TGCGCCAGCAGCCAGCTTTTGAACAGGGAATCAGAAGCTTTCTTT.

The chain is built from TRBV5-1 and TRBJ2-7; weak D call: TRBD1 (5 bases). Looked up from germline, CDR1 is SGHRS and CDR2 is YFSETQ. V dropped 4 bases and J dropped 0 bases, with 11 bases sitting between them. The CDR3 loop spans 14 amino acids. The CDR3, as DNA: TGCGCCAGCAGCCTGGACAACTACTCCTACGAGCAGTACTTC. It yields the protein CASSLDNYSYEQYF.

The V call is TRBV4-3, the J call TRBJ2-7; D is unresolved. Trimming took off 0 bases at V and 0 bases at J, with 6 bases between the two ends. Germline loops: CDR1 LGHNA, CDR2 YSLEER. The CDR3 is made up of 14 amino acids. In DNA form, the CDR3 reads TGCGCCAGCAGCCAAGATTCCAGCTCCTACGAGCAGTACTTC. Translating gives CASSQDSSSYEQYF.

The rearrangement joins TRBV7-2 to TRBJ2-6; D is uncertain. V shed 2 bases and J shed 2 bases, with 13 bases lying between them. From germline, CDR1 is SGHTA and CDR2 FQGNSA. The CDR3 has 17 amino acids. The CDR3 sequence is CASSLQVAGPGANVLTF. The CDR3 DNA is TGTGCCAGCAGCTTACAGGTAGCAGGCCCTGGGGCCAACGTCCTGACTTTC.